Listed here are 16 T cell receptor beta chains from one sample, sequenced in a study of T cells after yellow fever vaccination. MiXCR, applied by TCRdb to the 5' RACE reads, yields one record per CDR3 protein. The sample has more than 300,000 distinct CDR3 sequences; around 11% are singletons. Sequencing used CD4+ T cells sorted from PBMCs, obtained 45 days after the yellow fever booster vaccination. The receptor set was obtained from a young man who received the YFV17D yellow fever vaccine.

CDR3 in amino acids: CASSSGTSGSTDTQYF. In nucleotides, the CDR3 is TGTGCCAGCAGCTCCGGGACTAGCGGTAGCACAGATACGCAGTATTTT. The chain uses TRBV7-9 and TRBJ2-3; 11 bases map to TRBD2. Germline V CDR1 and CDR2: SEHNR, FQNEAQ (reference sequence). The CDR3 length is 16 residues. V lost 4 bases, J lost 0 bases, and 3 bases stayed unmatched.

The chain combines TRBV21-1 with TRBJ2-1; TRBD1, the table's D call, was not compared with the DNA. TRBV21-1 is a pseudogene segment. There are 14 residues in the CDR3. CDR3 protein: CASSRWDRLNEQFF. The DNA for the CDR3 is TGTGCCAGCAGCAGATGGGACAGGTTAAATGAGCAGTTCTTC.

The chain employs TRBV7-9 and TRBJ1-1; D unclear. Trimming cost V 1 base and J 5 bases, with 14 bases left between them. CDR1 SEHNR and CDR2 FQNEAQ come from the germline V gene (reference sequence). This CDR3 has 15 residues. The CDR3: CASSLDMFNPTEAFF. Written as DNA, the CDR3 is TGTGCCAGCAGCTTAGACATGTTTAACCCAACTGAAGCTTTCTTT.

This clonotype appeared a few times. The DNA of the CDR3 is TGCAGCGTCAGGTACCAAGAGACCCAGTACTTC. Translation: CSVRYQETQYF. The chain uses TRBV29-1 and TRBJ2-5; D not resolved. Germline V CDR1 and CDR2: SQVTM, ANQGSEA. The V gene lost 6 bases and the J gene lost 0 bases, with 5 bases spanning the gap. The CDR3 spans 11 residues.

This chain links TRBV15 with TRBJ2-5; possible D gene TRBD1, 6 bases. Germline V gene lookup returns CDR1 LNHNV and CDR2 YYDKDF (reference sequence). There are 13 residues in the CDR3. The V and J ends lost 3 bases and 5 bases respectively, with 10 bases between them. CDR3 residues: CATSSWGRETQYF. CDR3 coding DNA: TGTGCCACCAGCAGTTGGGGGCGGGAGACCCAGTACTTC. Together with reference TRBV15 and TRBJ2-5, the CDR3 gives the full variable domain: DAMVIQNPRYQVTQFGKPVTLSCSQTLNHNVMYWYQQKSSQAPKLLFHYYDKDFNNEADTPDNFQSRRPNTSFCFLDIRSPGLGDTAMYLCATSSWGRETQYFGPGTRLLVL.

This clonotype was detected once. The V and J genes are TRBV5-6 and TRBJ2-5; D is undetermined. Trimming stripped 4 bases from V and 2 bases from J, with 12 bases between. Germline V lookup: CDR1 SGHDT, CDR2 YYEEEE. There are 14 residues in the CDR3. CDR3 protein: CASSPAWRQETQYF. DNA for the CDR3: TGTGCCAGCAGCCCCGCGTGGAGACAAGAGACCCAGTACTTC.

The chain couples TRBV20-1 to TRBJ2-7; D not certain. Trimming took off 6 bases at V and 3 bases at J, with 9 bases between the two ends. Germline CDR1 DFQATT, CDR2 SNEGSKA (reference sequence). The CDR3 length is 11 residues. The DNA of the CDR3 is TGCAGTGCCGCGGTGAGCTACGAGCAGTACTTC. Residues: CSAAVSYEQYF.

This clonotype was picked up a small number of times. The CDR3 loop is CASRKDRGVYNEQFF. CDR3 nucleotides: TGTGCCAGCAGGAAGGACAGGGGGGTCTACAATGAGCAGTTCTTC. The chain employs TRBV11-1 and TRBJ2-1; TRBD1 agrees at 10 bases. This CDR3 has 15 residues. Germline CDR1 reads SGHAT; CDR2 reads FQDESV (reference sequence). V trimming: 6 bases; J trimming: 3 bases; junction bases outside the gene matches: 5.

This clonotype was seen only a few times. The chain joins TRBV4-1 to TRBJ1-2, with D perhaps matching TRBD1 (5 bases). Germline V gene sequence: CDR1 MGHRA, CDR2 YSYEKL. The CDR3 runs 16 residues. V was clipped by 3 bases and J by 4 bases, with 18 bases between them. CDR3 DNA: TGCGCCAGCAGCCAGGGCCGGGGGACGGCGGTCTATGGCTACACCTTC. Amino acids: CASSQGRGTAVYGYTF.

V is TRBV2 and J is TRBJ2-7, with D hard to call. The CDR3 covers 13 residues. Between the trimmed V and J ends, which lost 4 bases and 2 bases, there was a span of 9 bases. Germline V gives CDR1 SNHLY, CDR2 FYNNEI. CDR3 DNA: TGTGCCAGCAGTGTAGGCAGAACCTACGAGCAGTACGTC. Residues: CASSVGRTYEQYV.

V and J are TRBV7-9 and TRBJ1-6; D uncertain. Per the germline V gene, CDR1 is SEHNR and CDR2 is FQNEAQ (reference sequence). The CDR3 consists of 15 residues. V lost 1 base, J lost 6 bases, and 10 bases lay in between. Here the CDR3 DNA reads TGTGCCAGCAGCTTAGGGTTGGGAGTTAATTCACCCCTCCACTTT. This gives the protein CASSLGLGVNSPLHF.

This clonotype appeared a few times. The chain is built from TRBV18 and TRBJ1-1; D remains unclear. Trimming shortened V by 3 bases and J by 5 bases, and 16 bases separated the two germline ends. CDR1 and CDR2 (germline): KGHSH, LQKENI. The CDR3 sequence is 15 residues long. CDR3 region: CASSPPSRRVTEAFF. The CDR3 bases are TGTGCCAGCTCACCCCCCAGCAGGCGGGTGACTGAAGCTTTCTTT.

CDR3 region: CASLDGQGSTDTQYF. The CDR3, as DNA: TGCGCCAGCCTCGATGGACAGGGGTCTACAGATACGCAGTATTTT. V usage is TRBV10-2 and J usage is TRBJ2-3, with TRBD1 identical over 9 bases. CDR1 WSHSY and CDR2 SAAADI come from the germline V gene. V shed 8 bases and J 3 bases; nucleotides not matched to a gene: 9. This CDR3 comprises 15 residues.

The CDR3 region is CASRLGTYNEQFF. In DNA, the CDR3 is TGTGCCAGCAGACTAGGGACCTACAATGAGCAGTTCTTC. This chain connects TRBV12-3 or TRBV12-4 to TRBJ2-1; perhaps TRBD2 as D (5 bases). This CDR3 contains 13 residues. Between the trimmed V and J ends, which lost 6 bases and 2 bases, there was a span of 8 bases.

This chain links TRBV7-2 with TRBJ1-5, with unresolved D. There are 13 residues in the CDR3. The germline gives CDR1 SGHTA, CDR2 FQGNSA. Trimming took off 4 bases at V and 6 bases at J, with 10 bases between the two ends. The CDR3 region is CASSSEARQPQHF. CDR3 sequence (DNA): TGTGCCAGCAGCTCAGAGGCTCGTCAGCCCCAGCATTTT.

There are a few counts of this clonotype. The chain couples TRBV5-6 to TRBJ2-1, with a tentative D call TRBD2 (5 bases). Germline V lookup: CDR1 SGHDT, CDR2 YYEEEE. This CDR3 region has 15 residues. Trimming took 2 bases from V and 4 from J, leaving 13 bases between them. The CDR3 nucleotides read TGTGCCAGCAGCTTTTGGGAGTATTCGTACAATGAGCAGTTCTTC. Translating gives CASSFWEYSYNEQFF.